This T cell receptor (beta chain) came from a study of shared clonotypes between healthy human individuals. The CDR3 sequence is 11 residues long. Germline CDR1 reads DFQATT; CDR2 reads SNEGSKA (reference sequence). Trimming removed 6 bases from V and 9 bases from J, with 15 bases in between. TCRdb's copy holds only in-frame clones and misses some; the assay was immunoSEQ multiplex PCR. The table has about 710,000 clones, over 55% seen once. The source is a woman in her 30s in good health. The source material was memory CD4+ T cells sorted from blood. Subset meaning: CD45RA-negative fraction. The J gene is TRBJ2-7, the V gene TRBV20-1; no definite D call. Here the CDR3 DNA reads TGCAGTGCCGAATCCCGGGTGGTGCAGTACTTC. Translation gives CSAESRVVQYF.